This T cell receptor (beta chain) was recovered during a study of T cells after yellow fever vaccination (dated by TCRdb to about 2019). For context, the study as a whole: Libraries from fractions with low cell numbers were prepared with the SMART-Seq v4 Ultra Low Input RNA kit. To follow T-cell clones before and after both primary and booster YFV17D yellow fever vaccination, bulk TCR alpha and beta repertoires underwent longitudinal sequencing. Two healthy male donors made up the cohort, one aged 18 to 30 years and the other aged 30 to 40 years. Blood samples were taken at several timepoints before and after primary and secondary immunization, and bulk PBMC replicates and cell subsets were isolated. What the study reported, not specific to this receptor: Compared with the primary T-cell response, the secondary T-cell response was faster but weaker, reaching its peak on day 5 rather than on day 15. Most clones expanded after primary vaccination (almost 97% of CD4 and 70% to 90% of CD8) were re-detected after the booster, suggesting that broad memory maintenance occurred. Because abundant contaminating clonotypes from the bulk population could be contained in FACS-sorted repertoires, computational filtering was required. A small share of clonotypes occurred in both CD4 and CD8 compartments, likely arising from convergent recombination. Because the study included only a couple of donors, the extent to which the findings can be generalized is limited.

According to the study, the label for this sample's treatment or condition signals: live attenuated yellow fever vaccine strain. At each blood-draw timepoint, two biological replicates of bulk PBMCs were collected. A standard Ficoll-Paque protocol was used to isolate PBMCs from peripheral blood. TriZol was used to extract RNA from bulk PBMCs, from CD4 and CD8 fractions, and from dextramer-positive and dextramer-negative fractions. About this clonotype: This receptor's antigen is unknown. No much larger clone is present one base from it, and per-base qualities are unavailable.

Sequenced using an Illumina NovaSeq 6000. Synthesis of TCR cDNA relied on 5'RACE template switching, a step that introduced a universal primer site along with unique molecular identifiers. Priming of cDNA synthesis was performed from both the TCR alpha and TCR beta constant segments. Two PCR steps were used to amplify libraries, with sample barcodes and sequencing adapters being added in the second step. Sequencing of libraries was done on Illumina HiSeq 2500 (2x100 bp) or NovaSeq (2x150 bp). The authors' analysis ran thus. Demultiplexing of reads and collapsing into UMI consensus sequences were performed with MIGEC, and V(D)J alignment was carried out with MiXCR. Vaccine-responding clonotypes were identified with edgeR using replicate PBMC samples, with FDR below 0.01 and a log2 fold change above 5 up to day 15 being required. Bulk clonotypes were assigned CD4 or CD8 identity according to which sequenced CD4 or CD8 repertoire held them at higher abundance. TCRdb ran its own pipeline on the public reads, namely fastp trimming at Q25 and MiXCR clone calling, and kept in-frame beta chains. Here each entry gathers all rows of one CDR3 protein and keeps the most common genes and DNA. Clone size and V and J calls follow TCRdb, not the original study. This sample is represented by about 320,000 distinct CDR3 sequences; approximately 4.5% of them were singletons. The ten largest clones take up less than 20% of the sample.

CDR1 and CDR2, looked up from the germline V gene, are LGHNA and YSLEER. The CDR3, from cysteine to phenylalanine, totals 15 residues. Of all the DNA, just the CDR3 is kept, 45 bases in frame from base 1. Clipping removes 4 bases from V and 4 bases from J, with 7 as the unmatched junction base count. The chain is encoded by TRBV4-3 joined to TRBJ2-1, and TRBD1 matches 7 of the central bases. The TCR originated in a man between 18 and 29 years old who received the YFV17D yellow fever vaccine. Source: PBMCs, taken 15 days after the yellow fever booster vaccination. The CDR3 protein: CASSPGTAAYNEQFF. Here is the DNA: TGCGCCAGCAGCCCAGGGACAGCAGCGTACAATGAGCAGTTCTTC.